This entry concerns a single TCR beta chain. This specimen comes from a study of OX40 agonist ivuxolimab in advanced cancers. Germline CDR1 reads SGHTA; CDR2 reads FQGNSA. Unmatched junction bases numbered 7, after V lost 2 bases and J lost 5 bases. This CDR3 comprises 15 residues. TCRdb's copy holds only in-frame clones and misses some; the assay was immunoSEQ multiplex PCR. The top ten hold approximately 6.3% of the sample, which has around 80,000 clones, about 88% seen once. The genes are TRBV7-2 and TRBJ1-1; TRBD1 aligns across 8 bases. The TCR comes from an adult with an advanced solid tumor such as melanoma, head and neck, liver or kidney cancer. The sequences come from CD4+ or CD8+ T cells sorted from blood, collected in a trial of the OX40 agonist ivuxolimab. Here the CDR3 reads CASSLSGRGQTEAFF. Here the CDR3 DNA reads TGTGCCAGCAGCTTAAGTGGCAGGGGGCAAACTGAAGCTTTCTTT. The entire variable domain, with the rest obtained from reference TRBV7-2 and TRBJ1-1, is as follows: GAGVSQSPSNKVTEKGKDVELRCDPISGHTALYWYRQSLGQGLEFLIYFQGNSAPDKSGLPSDRFSAERTGGSVSTLTIQRTQQEDSAVYLCASSLSGRGQTEAFFGQGTRLTVV.